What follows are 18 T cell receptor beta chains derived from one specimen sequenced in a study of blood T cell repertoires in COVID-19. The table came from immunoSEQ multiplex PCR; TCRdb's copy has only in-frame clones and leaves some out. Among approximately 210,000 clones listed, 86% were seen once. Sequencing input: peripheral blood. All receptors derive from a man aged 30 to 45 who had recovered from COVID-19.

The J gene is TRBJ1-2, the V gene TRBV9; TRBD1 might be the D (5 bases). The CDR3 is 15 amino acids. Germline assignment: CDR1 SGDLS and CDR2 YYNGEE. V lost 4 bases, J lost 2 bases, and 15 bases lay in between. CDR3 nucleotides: TGTGCCAGCAGCCCACGGGGAGGACAAAACTATGGCTACACCTTC. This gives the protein CASSPRGGQNYGYTF. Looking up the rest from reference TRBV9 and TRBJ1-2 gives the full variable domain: DSGVTQTPKHLITATGQRVTLRCSPRSGDLSVYWYQQSLDQGLQFLIQYYNGEERAKGNILERFSAQQFPDLHSELNLSSLELGDSALYFCASSPRGGQNYGYTFGSGTRLTVV.

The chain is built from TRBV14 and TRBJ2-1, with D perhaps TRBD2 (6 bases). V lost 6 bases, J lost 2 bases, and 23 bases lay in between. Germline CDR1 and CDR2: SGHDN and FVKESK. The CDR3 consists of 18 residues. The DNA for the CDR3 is TGTGCCAGCAGGGCCTCGCAAAAGGAGGGGATCCCCTACAATGAGCAGTTCTTC. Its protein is CASRASQKEGIPYNEQFF.

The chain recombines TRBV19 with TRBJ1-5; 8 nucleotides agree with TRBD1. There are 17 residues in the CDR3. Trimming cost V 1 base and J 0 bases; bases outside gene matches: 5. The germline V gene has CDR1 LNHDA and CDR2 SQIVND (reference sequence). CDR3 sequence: CASSIGGQGYSNQPQHF. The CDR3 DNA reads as TGTGCCAGTAGTATAGGCGGACAGGGCTATAGCAATCAGCCCCAGCATTTT. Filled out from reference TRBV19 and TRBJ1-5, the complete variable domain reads DGGITQSPKYLFRKEGQNVTLSCEQNLNHDAMYWYRQDPGQGLRLIYYSQIVNDFQKGDIAEGYSVSREKKESFPLTVTSAQKNPTAFYLCASSIGGQGYSNQPQHFGDGTRLSIL.

The CDR3 nucleotides read TGTGCCAGCATAGGGAGTTCCTATAATTCACCCCTCCACTTT. Encoded protein: CASIGSSYNSPLHF. The gene calls are TRBV6-6 and TRBJ1-6; D is undetermined. The CDR3 is made up of 14 amino acids. V lost 7 bases and J 1 base, leaving 8 bases between the germline ends. The V gene's germline CDR1 is MNHNY and CDR2 SVGAGI (reference sequence).

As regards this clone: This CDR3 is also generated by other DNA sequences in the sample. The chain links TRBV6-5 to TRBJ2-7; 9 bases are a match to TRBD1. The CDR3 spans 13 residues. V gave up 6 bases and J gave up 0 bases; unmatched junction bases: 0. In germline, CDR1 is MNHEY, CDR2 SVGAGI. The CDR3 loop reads CASRGQGSYEQYF. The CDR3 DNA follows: TGTGCCAGCAGGGGACAGGGCTCCTACGAGCAGTACTTC.

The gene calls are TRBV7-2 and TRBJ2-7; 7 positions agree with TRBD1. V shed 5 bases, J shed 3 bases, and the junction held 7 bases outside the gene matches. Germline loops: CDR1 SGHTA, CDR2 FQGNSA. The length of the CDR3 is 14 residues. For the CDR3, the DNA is TGTGCCAGCAGCGCCCGGGACAGTTACTACGAGCAGTACTTC. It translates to CASSARDSYYEQYF.

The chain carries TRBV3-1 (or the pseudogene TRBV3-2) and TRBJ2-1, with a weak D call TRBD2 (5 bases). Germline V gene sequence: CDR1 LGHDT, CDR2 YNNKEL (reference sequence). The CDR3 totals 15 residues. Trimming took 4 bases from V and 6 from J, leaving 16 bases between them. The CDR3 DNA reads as TGTGCCAGCAGCCTTACTAGAGGACGGCGCAATGAGCAGTTCTTC. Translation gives CASSLTRGRRNEQFF.

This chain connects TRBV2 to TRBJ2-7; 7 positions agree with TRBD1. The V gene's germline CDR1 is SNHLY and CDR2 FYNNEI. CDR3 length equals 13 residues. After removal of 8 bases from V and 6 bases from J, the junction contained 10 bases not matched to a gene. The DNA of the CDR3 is TGTGCCAGCGTGTTGCACCCAGGGGGCGAGCAGTACTTC. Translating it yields CASVLHPGGEQYF. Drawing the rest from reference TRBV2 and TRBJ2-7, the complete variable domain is EPEVTQTPSHQVTQMGQEVILRCVPISNHLYFYWYRQILGQKVEFLVSFYNNEISEKSEIFDDQFSVERPDGSNFTLKIRSTKLEDSAMYFCASVLHPGGEQYFGPGTRLTVT.

The CDR3 loop is CASNRGQTNEKLFF. Here the CDR3 DNA reads TGTGCCAGTAACAGGGGGCAGACTAATGAAAAACTGTTTTTT. V is TRBV19 and J is TRBJ1-4; 9 bases match TRBD1. CDR3 length: 14 amino acids. The trim removed 7 bases at V and 2 bases at J, leaving 2 bases unmatched. From germline, CDR1 is LNHDA and CDR2 SQIVND (reference sequence).

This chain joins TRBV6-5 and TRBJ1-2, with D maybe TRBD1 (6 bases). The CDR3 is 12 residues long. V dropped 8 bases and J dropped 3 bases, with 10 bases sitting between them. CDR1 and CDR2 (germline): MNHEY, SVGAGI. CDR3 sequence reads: CASEDSHYGYTF. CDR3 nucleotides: TGTGCCAGCGAGGACAGCCACTATGGCTACACCTTC.

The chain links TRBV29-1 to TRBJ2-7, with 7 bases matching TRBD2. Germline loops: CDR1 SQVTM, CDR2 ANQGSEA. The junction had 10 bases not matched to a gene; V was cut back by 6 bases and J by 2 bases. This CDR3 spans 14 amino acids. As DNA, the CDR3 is TGCAGCGTCCCCCGCGGGGGATCCGCCTACGAGCAGTACTTC. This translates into CSVPRGGSAYEQYF.

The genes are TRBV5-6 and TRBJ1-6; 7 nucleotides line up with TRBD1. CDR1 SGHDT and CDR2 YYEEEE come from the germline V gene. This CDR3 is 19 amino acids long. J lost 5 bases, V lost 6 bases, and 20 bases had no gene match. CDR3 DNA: TGTGCCAGCAATCGAAGAAGGGGGCTAGGGGCTTTGAATAATTCACCCCTCCACTTT. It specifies CASNRRRGLGALNNSPLHF.

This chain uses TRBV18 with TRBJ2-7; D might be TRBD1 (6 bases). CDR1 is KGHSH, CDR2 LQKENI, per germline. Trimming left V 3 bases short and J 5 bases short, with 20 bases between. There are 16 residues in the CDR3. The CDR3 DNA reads TGTGCCAGCTCACCCTTCCGAATGCAGGGGAGCGACGAGCAGTACTTC. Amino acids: CASSPFRMQGSDEQYF.

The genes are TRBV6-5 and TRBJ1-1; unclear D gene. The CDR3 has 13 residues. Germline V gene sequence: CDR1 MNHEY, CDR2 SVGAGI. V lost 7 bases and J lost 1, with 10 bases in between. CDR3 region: CASNDRGNTEAFF. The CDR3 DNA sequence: TGTGCCAGCAACGATCGGGGGAACACTGAAGCTTTCTTT.

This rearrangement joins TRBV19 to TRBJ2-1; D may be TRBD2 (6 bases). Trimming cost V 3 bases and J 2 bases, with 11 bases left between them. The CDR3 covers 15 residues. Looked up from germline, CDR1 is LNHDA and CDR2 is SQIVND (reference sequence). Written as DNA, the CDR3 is TGTGCCAGTAGTATCGGGGGTACACCCTACAATGAGCAGTTCTTC. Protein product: CASSIGGTPYNEQFF. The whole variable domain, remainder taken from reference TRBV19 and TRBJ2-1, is DGGITQSPKYLFRKEGQNVTLSCEQNLNHDAMYWYRQDPGQGLRLIYYSQIVNDFQKGDIAEGYSVSREKKESFPLTVTSAQKNPTAFYLCASSIGGTPYNEQFFGPGTRLTVL.

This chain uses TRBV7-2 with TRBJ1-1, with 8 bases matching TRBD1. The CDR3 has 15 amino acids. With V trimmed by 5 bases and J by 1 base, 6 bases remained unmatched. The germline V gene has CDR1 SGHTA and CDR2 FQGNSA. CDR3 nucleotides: TGTGCCAGCAGCCCTACGACAGGGGAGAACACTGAAGCTTTCTTT. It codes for CASSPTTGENTEAFF.

The CDR3 bases are TGTGCCAGCAGACCCACTGAGAGAGGTAATTCACCCCTCCACTTT. Residues: CASRPTERGNSPLHF. The chain links TRBV2 to TRBJ1-6; D gene uncertain. With 6 bases removed from V and 6 bases from J, the gap between germline ends came to 15 bases. The CDR3 loop spans 15 amino acids. Germline CDR1 reads SNHLY; CDR2 reads FYNNEI. The variable domain in full, completed from reference TRBV2 and TRBJ1-6, reads EPEVTQTPSHQVTQMGQEVILRCVPISNHLYFYWYRQILGQKVEFLVSFYNNEISEKSEIFDDQFSVERPDGSNFTLKIRSTKLEDSAMYFCASRPTERGNSPLHFGNGTRLTVT.

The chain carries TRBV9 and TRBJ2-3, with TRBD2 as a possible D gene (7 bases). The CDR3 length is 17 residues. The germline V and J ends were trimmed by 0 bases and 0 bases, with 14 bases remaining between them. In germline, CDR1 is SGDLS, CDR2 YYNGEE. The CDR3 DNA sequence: TGTGCCAGCAGCGTAGAAATTGGGGGGGCTAGCACAGATACGCAGTATTTT. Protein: CASSVEIGGASTDTQYF.